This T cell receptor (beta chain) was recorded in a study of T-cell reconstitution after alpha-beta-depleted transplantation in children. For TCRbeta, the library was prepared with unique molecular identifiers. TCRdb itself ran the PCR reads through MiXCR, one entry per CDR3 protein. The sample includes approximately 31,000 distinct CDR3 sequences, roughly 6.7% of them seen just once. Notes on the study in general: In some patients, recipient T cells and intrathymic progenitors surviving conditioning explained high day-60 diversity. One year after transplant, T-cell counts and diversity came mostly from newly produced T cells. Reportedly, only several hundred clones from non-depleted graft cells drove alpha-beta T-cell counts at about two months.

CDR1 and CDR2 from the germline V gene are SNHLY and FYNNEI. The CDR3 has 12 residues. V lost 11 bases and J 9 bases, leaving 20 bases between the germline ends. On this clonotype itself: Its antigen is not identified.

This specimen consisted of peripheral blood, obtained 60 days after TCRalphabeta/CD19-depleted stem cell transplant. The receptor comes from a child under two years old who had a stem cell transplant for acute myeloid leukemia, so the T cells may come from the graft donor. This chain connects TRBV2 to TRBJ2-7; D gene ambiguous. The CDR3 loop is CAVYVLPNVQYF. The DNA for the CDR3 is TGTGCCGTATATGTTCTGCCTAATGTGCAGTACTTC.